This entry describes one TCR beta chain. The protocol was immunoSEQ multiplex PCR, while the TCRdb copy is restricted to in-frame clones and leaves out a portion. The sample consists of approximately 130,000 clones, about 88% of them appearing once. This sample stems from a study of T cell responses to AZD1222 COVID-19 vaccine. This CDR3 is 17 amino acids long. Per the germline V gene, CDR1 is SEHNR and CDR2 is FQNEAQ (reference sequence). Germline trimming cut 2 bases from V and 4 bases from J; bases unmatched to any gene: 6. The chain couples TRBV7-9 to TRBJ2-6, with 9 nucleotides matching TRBD1. This receptor was taken from an adult in good health. The sample here was peripheral blood, taken on day 0 of AZD1222 vaccination. The CDR3 DNA is TGTGCCAGCAGCTTACTCCGGACAGGGGCCGGGGCCAACGTCCTGACTTTC. Amino acid sequence: CASSLLRTGAGANVLTF.